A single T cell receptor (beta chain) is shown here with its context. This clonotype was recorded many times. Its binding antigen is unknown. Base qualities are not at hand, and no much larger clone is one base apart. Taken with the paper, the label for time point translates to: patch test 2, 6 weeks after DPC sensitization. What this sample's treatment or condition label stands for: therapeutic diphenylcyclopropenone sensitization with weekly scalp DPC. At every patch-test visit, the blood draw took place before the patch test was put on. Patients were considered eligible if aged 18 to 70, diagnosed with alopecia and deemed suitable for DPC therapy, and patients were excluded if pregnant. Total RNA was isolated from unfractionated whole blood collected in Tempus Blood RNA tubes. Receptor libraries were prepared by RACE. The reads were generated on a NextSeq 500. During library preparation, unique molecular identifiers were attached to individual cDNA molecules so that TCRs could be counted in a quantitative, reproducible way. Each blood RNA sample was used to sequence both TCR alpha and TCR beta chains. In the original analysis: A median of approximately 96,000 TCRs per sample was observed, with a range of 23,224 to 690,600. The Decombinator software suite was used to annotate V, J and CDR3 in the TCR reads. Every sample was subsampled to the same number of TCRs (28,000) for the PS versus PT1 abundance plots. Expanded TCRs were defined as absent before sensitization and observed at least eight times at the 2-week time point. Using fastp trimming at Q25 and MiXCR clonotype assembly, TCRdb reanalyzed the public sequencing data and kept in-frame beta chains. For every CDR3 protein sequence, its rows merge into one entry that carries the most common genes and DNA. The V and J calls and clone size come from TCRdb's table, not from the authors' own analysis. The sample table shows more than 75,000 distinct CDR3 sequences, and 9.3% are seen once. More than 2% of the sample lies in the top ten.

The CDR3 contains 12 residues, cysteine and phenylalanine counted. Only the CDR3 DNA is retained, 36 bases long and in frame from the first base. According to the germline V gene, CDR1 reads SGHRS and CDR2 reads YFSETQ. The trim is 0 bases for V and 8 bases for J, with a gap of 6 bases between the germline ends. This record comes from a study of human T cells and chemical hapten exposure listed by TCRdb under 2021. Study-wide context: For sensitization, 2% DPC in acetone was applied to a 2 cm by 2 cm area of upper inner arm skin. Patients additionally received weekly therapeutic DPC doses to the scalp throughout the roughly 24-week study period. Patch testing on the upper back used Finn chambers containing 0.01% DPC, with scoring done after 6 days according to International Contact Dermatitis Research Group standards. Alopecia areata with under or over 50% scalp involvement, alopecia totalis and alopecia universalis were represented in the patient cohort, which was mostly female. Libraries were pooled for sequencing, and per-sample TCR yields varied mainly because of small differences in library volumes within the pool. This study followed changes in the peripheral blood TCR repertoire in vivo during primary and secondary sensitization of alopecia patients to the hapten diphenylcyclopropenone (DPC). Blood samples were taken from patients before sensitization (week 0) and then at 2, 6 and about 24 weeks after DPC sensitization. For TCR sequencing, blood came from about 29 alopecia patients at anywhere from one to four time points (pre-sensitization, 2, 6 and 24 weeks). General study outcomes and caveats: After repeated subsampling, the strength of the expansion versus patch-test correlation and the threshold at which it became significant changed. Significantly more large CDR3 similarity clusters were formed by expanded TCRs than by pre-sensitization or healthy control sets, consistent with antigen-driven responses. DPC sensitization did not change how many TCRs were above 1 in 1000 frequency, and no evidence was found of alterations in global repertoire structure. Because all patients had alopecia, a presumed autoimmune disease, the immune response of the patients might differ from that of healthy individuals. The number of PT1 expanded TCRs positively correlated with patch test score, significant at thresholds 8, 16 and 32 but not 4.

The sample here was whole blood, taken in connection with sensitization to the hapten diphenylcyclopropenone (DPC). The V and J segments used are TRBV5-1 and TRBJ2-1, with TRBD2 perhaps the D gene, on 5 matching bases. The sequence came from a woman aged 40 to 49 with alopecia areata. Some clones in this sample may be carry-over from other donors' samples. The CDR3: CASSLGGYEQFF. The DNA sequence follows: TGCGCCAGCAGCTTGGGAGGGTATGAGCAGTTCTTC.